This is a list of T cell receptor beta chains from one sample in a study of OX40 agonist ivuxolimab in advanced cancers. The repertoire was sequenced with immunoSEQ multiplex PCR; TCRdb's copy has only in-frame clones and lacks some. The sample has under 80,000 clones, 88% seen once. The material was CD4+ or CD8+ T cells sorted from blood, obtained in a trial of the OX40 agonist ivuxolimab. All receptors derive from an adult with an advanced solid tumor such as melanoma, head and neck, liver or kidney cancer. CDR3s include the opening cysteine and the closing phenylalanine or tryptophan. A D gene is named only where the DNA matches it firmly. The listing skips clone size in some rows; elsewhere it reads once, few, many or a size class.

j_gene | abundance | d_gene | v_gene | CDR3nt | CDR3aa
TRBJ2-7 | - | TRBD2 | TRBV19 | TGTGCCAGTAGCCCCGGACTAGCGCTGAGCTCCTACGAGCAGTACTTC | CASSPGLALSSYEQYF
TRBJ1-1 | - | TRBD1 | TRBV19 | TGTGCCAGTAGTAGAAACAGGGGAACTGAAGCTTTCTTT | CASSRNRGTEAFF
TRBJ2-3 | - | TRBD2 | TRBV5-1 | TGCGCCAGCAGCTCCCCCTGGGCGGGAGTCACAGATACGCAGTATTTT | CASSSPWAGVTDTQYF
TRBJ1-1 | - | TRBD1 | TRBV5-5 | TGTGCCAGCAGCGATCGGACAGGTGAAGCTTTCTTT | CASSDRTGEAFF
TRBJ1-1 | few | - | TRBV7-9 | TGTGCCAGCAGCCGCACCTTTAATGAAGCTTTCTTT | CASSRTFNEAFF
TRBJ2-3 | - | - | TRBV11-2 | TGTGCCAGCAGCTTAGATCAGGGCAGGGTGACGCAGTATTTT | CASSLDQGRVTQYF
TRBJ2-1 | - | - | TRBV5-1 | TGCGCCAGCAGCCGGACCGGGACGAACAATGAGCAGTTCTTC | CASSRTGTNNEQFF
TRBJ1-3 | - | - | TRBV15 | TGTGCCACCAGCAGAGGGAGGGAGAGCTCTGGAAACACCATATATTTT | CATSRGRESSGNTIYF
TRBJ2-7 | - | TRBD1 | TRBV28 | TGTGCCAGCAGTTGGGTCGGGACAGGGGTCCCCTACGAGCAGTACTTC | CASSWVGTGVPYEQYF
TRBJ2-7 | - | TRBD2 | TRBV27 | TGTGCCAGCAGTTTAATGTACGGGACTAGCGGGAGGAGCGAGCAGTACTTC | CASSLMYGTSGRSEQYF
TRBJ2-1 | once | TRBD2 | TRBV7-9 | TGTGCCAGCAGCTTAGTGGGAAGCGGGAGGGCCTACAATGAGCAGTTCTTC | CASSLVGSGRAYNEQFF
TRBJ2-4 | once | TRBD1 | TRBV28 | TGTGCCAGCAGTTTACGGACAGGGGCCAAAAACATTCAGTACTTC | CASSLRTGAKNIQYF
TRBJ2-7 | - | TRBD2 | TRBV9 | TGTGCCAGCAGCGTAGGCCCTAGCGGGGCCTACGAGCAGTACTTC | CASSVGPSGAYEQYF
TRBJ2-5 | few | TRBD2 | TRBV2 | TGTGCCAGCAGTGGGACGTTAGCGGGAGACTTTGAGACCCAGTACTTC | CASSGTLAGDFETQYF
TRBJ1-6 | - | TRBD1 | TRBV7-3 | TGTGCCAGCAGCCTCGGACAGGGAAGTAATTCACCCCTCCACTTT | CASSLGQGSNSPLHF
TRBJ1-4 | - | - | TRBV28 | TGTGCCAGCAGTTCCAGTCAAACCGCTGAAAAACTGTTTTTT | CASSSSQTAEKLFF
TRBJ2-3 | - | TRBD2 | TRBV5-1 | TGCGCCAGCAGCGGTCGCGGGAGCGCAGATACGCAGTATTTT | CASSGRGSADTQYF
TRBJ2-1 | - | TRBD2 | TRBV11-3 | TGTGCCAGCAGCCCTACCCGGGGGGGGAATGAGCAGTTCTTC | CASSPTRGGNEQFF
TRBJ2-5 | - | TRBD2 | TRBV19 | TGTGCCAGTAGTATAGGTCCGGGACTAGCGGGAGGGATGAGAGAGACCCAGTACTTC | CASSIGPGLAGGMRETQYF
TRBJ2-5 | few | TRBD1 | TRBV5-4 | TGTGCCAGCAGACGGACAGGGATAGAGGGACAGACCCAGTACTTC | CASRRTGIEGQTQYF
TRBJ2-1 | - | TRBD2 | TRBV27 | TGTGCCAGCAGTTTCCCCCCCGTCAGCGGGAGCTCCTACAATGAGCAGTTCTTC | CASSFPPVSGSSYNEQFF
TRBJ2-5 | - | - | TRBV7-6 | TGTGCCAGCAGCTTAAGGGACGGGGGGCGGAGGGAGACCCAGTACTTC | CASSLRDGGRRETQYF
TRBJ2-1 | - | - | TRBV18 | TGTGCCAGCTCACCACCATCACAGCTCTACAATGAGCAGTTCTTC | CASSPPSQLYNEQFF
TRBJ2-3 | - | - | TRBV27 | TGTGCCAGCAGGCGACTGAACACAGATACGCAGTATTTT | CASRRLNTDTQYF
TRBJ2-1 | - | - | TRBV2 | TGTGCCAGCAGGACACAGACTAGTAAGGGGAATGAGCAGTTCTTC | CASRTQTSKGNEQFF
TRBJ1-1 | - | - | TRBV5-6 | TGTGCCAGCAGCTTGGAAGGTGGGACATGGAGGACTGAAGCTTTCTTT | CASSLEGGTWRTEAFF
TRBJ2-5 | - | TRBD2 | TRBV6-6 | TGTGCCAGCAGTTGGGAGGGAGGCCGTGAGCAGTACTTC | CASSWEGGREQYF
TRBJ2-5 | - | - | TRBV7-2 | TGTGCCAGCAGCCCGGAAGGGGGGAGTAGAGAGACCCAGTACTTC | CASSPEGGSRETQYF
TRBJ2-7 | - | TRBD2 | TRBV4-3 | TGCGCCAGCAGCCAGGAAGCGGGAGTAGTCTACGAGCAGTACTTC | CASSQEAGVVYEQYF
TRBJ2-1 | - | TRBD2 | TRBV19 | TGTGCCAGTAGTACGCGGGAGGGAGGAACGAATGAGCAGTTCTTC | CASSTREGGTNEQFF
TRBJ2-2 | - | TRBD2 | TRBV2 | TGTGCCAGCAGGAAAGCGGGAGGGAACACCGGGGAGCTGTTTTTT | CASRKAGGNTGELFF
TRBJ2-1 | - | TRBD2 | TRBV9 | TGTGCCAGCAGCGCCGGACTAGCGGGAGTAAATGAGCAGTTCTTC | CASSAGLAGVNEQFF
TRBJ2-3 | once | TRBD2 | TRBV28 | TGTGCCAGCATCACCGGAACAGCCTTGGCGGGAGGGAGGGGCACAGATACGCAGTATTTT | CASITGTALAGGRGTDTQYF
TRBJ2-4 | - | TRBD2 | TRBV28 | TGTGCCAGCAGTCCTCGGACTAGCGGGAGAAAGGGGGCCAAAAACATTCAGTACTTC | CASSPRTSGRKGAKNIQYF
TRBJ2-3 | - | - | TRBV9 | TGTGCCAGCAGCGTAGGGGGGGGACAGGGCACAGATACGCAGTATTTT | CASSVGGGQGTDTQYF
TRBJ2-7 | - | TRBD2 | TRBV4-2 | TGTGCCAGCAGCCAAAGGGAGGGGCTGGGGTCTCACGAGCAGTACTTC | CASSQREGLGSHEQYF
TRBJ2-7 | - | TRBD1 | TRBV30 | TGTGCCTGGAGTGTACGGGACAGGGGTATCTACGAGCAGTACTTC | CAWSVRDRGIYEQYF
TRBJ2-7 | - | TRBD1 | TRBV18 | TGTGCCAGCTCACCTAGACAGGGGGCGCTGGGAGTCGGCTACGAGCAGTACTTC | CASSPRQGALGVGYEQYF
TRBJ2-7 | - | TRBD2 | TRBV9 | TGTGCCAGCAGCGTAGCAGCTAGCGGGCCCTACGAGCAGTACTTC | CASSVAASGPYEQYF
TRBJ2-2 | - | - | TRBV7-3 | TGTGCCAGCAGCTTAGCTAGTAACACCGGGGAGCTGTTTTTT | CASSLASNTGELFF
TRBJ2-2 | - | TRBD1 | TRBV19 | TGTGCCAGTAGCTTAGACCCGACAGGGATGACCGGGGAGCTGTTTTTT | CASSLDPTGMTGELFF
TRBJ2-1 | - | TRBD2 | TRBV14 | TGTGCCAGCAGCCAAAGGCCGGGAGGGCGTAATGAGCAGTTCTTC | CASSQRPGGRNEQFF
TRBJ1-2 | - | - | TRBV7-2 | TGTGCCAGCAGCAGTACGCCCTATGGCTACACCTTC | CASSSTPYGYTF
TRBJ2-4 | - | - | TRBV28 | TGTGCCAGCAGTTTAGTCGAGGGAGCCAAAAACATTCAGTACTTC | CASSLVEGAKNIQYF
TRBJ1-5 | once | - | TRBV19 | TGTGCCAGTAGTCATAGAAATCAGCCCCAGCATTTT | CASSHRNQPQHF
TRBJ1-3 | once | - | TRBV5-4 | TGTGCCAGCAGCTCGGCGAAGGACAGCCGTGCGGGAAACACCATATATTTT | CASSSAKDSRAGNTIYF
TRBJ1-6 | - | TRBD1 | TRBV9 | TGTGCCAGCAGCGCCCAACAGGGGAATTCACCCCTCCACTTT | CASSAQQGNSPLHF
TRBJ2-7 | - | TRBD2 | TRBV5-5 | TGTGCCAGCAGCTTGGCCGGGGGGATCTCCTACGAGCAGTACTTC | CASSLAGGISYEQYF
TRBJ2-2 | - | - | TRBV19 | TGTGCCAGTATGGATCCCGGGGAGCTGTTTTTT | CASMDPGELFF
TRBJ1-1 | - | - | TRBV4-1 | TGCGCCAGCAGCCAAGATATCGACAGCATGAACACTGAAGCTTTCTTT | CASSQDIDSMNTEAFF
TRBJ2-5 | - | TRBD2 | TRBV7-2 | TGTGCCAGCAGCTTCGGGAGGGAGACCCAGTACTTC | CASSFGRETQYF
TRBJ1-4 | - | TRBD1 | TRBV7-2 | TGTGCCAGCAGCCGCGACAGGGGAGAAAAACTGTTTTTT | CASSRDRGEKLFF
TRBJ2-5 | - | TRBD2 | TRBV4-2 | TGTGCCAGCAGCCAAGATCTAGCGGGGTTCGGCGAGACCCAGTACTTC | CASSQDLAGFGETQYF
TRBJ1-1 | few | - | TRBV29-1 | TGCAGCTCTTTTAGGACCACTGAAGCTTTCTTT | CSSFRTTEAFF
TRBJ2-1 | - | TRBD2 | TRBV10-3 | TGTGCCATCAGTGACCCTGGACTAGCGGAGGGGCCCTACAATGAGCAGTTCTTC | CAISDPGLAEGPYNEQFF
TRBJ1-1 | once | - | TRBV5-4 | TGTGCCAGCAGCTTTTGGCTCAGGGGCTCGGTCTACCCAGCTTTCTTT | CASSFWLRGSVYPAFF